A single sample gave rise to the 16 T cell receptor beta chains below, sequenced in a study of CXCR3-negative and CXCR3-positive naive CD8 T cells. The authors made the TRB cDNA libraries by 5' RACE using UMI labels. Using the 5' RACE reads, TCRdb records one entry per CDR3 protein without DNA. Recorded for this sample: under 50,000 distinct CDR3 sequences. Sequencing was carried out using naive CXCR3- CD8+ T cells from blood. The subset denotes: CD45RO-CCR7+CD27+CD95- naive CD8+ T cells lacking CXCR3 (TNR3-). Receptors were obtained from a human donor in good health. Some clones in this sample may be carry-over from other donors' samples.

The rearrangement links TRBV5-1 to TRBJ2-1; there is no DNA to check the TCRdb D call of TRBD1. CDR1 SGHRS and CDR2 YFSETQ come from the germline V gene. The CDR3 is 13 residues long. The CDR3 reads CASSLARGDEQFF.

The V and J genes are TRBV29-1 and TRBJ2-1; TCRdb outputs TRBD2, but without DNA this stays unchecked. CDR3 size: 11 residues. Looked up from germline, CDR1 is SQVTM and CDR2 is ANQGSEA. This chain's CDR3 is CSVGGVNEQFF.

V is TRBV29-1 and J is TRBJ1-1. The CDR3 is 13 amino acids. Looked up from germline, CDR1 is SQVTM and CDR2 is ANQGSEA. The CDR3 is CSVDWRGSTEAFF. The full variable domain, with the rest looked up from reference TRBV29-1 and TRBJ1-1, is SAVISQKPSRDICQRGTSLTIQCQVDSQVTMMFWYRQQPGQSLTLIATANQGSEATYESGFVIDKFPISRPNLTFSTLTVSNMSPEDSSIYLCSVDWRGSTEAFFGQGTRLTVV.

The chain employs TRBV27 and TRBJ2-7; TCRdb's assignment of TRBD1 cannot be checked, as there is no DNA. This CDR3 region has 14 residues. The germline V gene has CDR1 MNHEY and CDR2 SMNVEV (reference sequence). The chain's CDR3 is CASSFRDSSYEQYF.

The chain is built from TRBV7-3 and TRBJ2-3; TCRdb selects TRBD1, and the lack of DNA leaves this call unchecked. The CDR3 runs 16 residues. Germline CDR1 SGHTA, CDR2 FQGTGA. CDR3 protein: CASSPRTGKSTDTQYF.

CDR3 region: CATSGRQGSDTQYF. The chain links TRBV15 to TRBJ2-3; TCRdb gives TRBD1 as the D gene, but with no DNA this cannot be confirmed. CDR1 and CDR2 (germline): LNHNV, YYDKDF (reference sequence). The CDR3 is made up of 14 amino acids.

V usage is TRBV6-6 and J usage is TRBJ2-3; TCRdb selects TRBD1, and the lack of DNA leaves this call unchecked. The CDR3 spans 12 residues. In germline, CDR1 is MNHNY, CDR2 SVGAGI (reference sequence). The CDR3 spells CASRTGGDTQYF.

V and J are TRBV5-1 and TRBJ2-1; the D gene TCRdb calls, TRBD1, cannot be checked with no DNA. This CDR3 comprises 14 residues. Germline-derived CDR1 and CDR2 are SGHRS and YFSETQ. This chain's CDR3 is CASANWTVYNEQFF.

The chain couples TRBV12-3 or TRBV12-4 to TRBJ1-1. This CDR3 spans 14 amino acids. CDR3 amino acids: CASSLARGGTEAFF.

V gene TRBV28 combines with J gene TRBJ2-2; absent DNA, TCRdb's TRBD1 call cannot be checked. Germline values: CDR1 MDHEN, CDR2 SYDVKM. The CDR3 spans 15 residues. The CDR3 reads CASSLVRVNTGELFF. Full variable domain (missing parts from reference TRBV28 and TRBJ2-2): DVKVTQSSRYLVKRTGEKVFLECVQDMDHENMFWYRQDPGLGLRLIYFSYDVKMKEKGDIPEGYSVSREKKERFSLILESASTNQTSMYLCASSLVRVNTGELFFGEGSRLTVL.

The chain combines TRBV7-3 with TRBJ2-1; the D gene TCRdb calls, TRBD2, cannot be checked with no DNA. From germline, CDR1 is SGHTA and CDR2 FQGTGA. CDR3 length equals 13 residues. The CDR3 sequence: CASRTQGGNEQFF.

The chain recombines TRBV11-2 with TRBJ2-2; TCRdb calls TRBD2, which cannot be checked without DNA. CDR1 SGHAT and CDR2 FQNNGV come from the germline V gene. This CDR3 region has 17 residues. This CDR3 reads CASTSSGNGGAYGELFF.

The chain couples TRBV9 to TRBJ2-5; TCRdb indicates TRBD1, and absent DNA this call remains unverified. The CDR3 is 16 amino acids. Germline V CDR1 and CDR2: SGDLS, YYNGEE. The CDR3 loop is CASSVDWAGLQETQYF. Full variable domain (remainder filled in from reference TRBV9 and TRBJ2-5): DSGVTQTPKHLITATGQRVTLRCSPRSGDLSVYWYQQSLDQGLQFLIQYYNGEERAKGNILERFSAQQFPDLHSELNLSSLELGDSALYFCASSVDWAGLQETQYFGPGTRLLVL.

This chain uses TRBV4-2 with TRBJ2-7; TCRdb picks TRBD2, but there is no DNA to check that call. The CDR3 is 16 amino acids. In germline, CDR1 is LGHNA, CDR2 YNFKEQ. CDR3 residues: CASSQERGVHSYEQYF.

The V call is TRBV28, the J call TRBJ2-4. The CDR3 is 16 amino acids. Germline V lookup: CDR1 MDHEN, CDR2 SYDVKM. This CDR3 is CASSTDNLLAKNIQYF.

The CDR3 loop reads CSVEGTSATGEGTQYF. The J gene is TRBJ2-5, the V gene TRBV29-1; TCRdb calls TRBD2, which cannot be checked without DNA. The CDR3 consists of 16 residues. Germline V gene lookup returns CDR1 SQVTM and CDR2 ANQGSEA.